These 21 T cell receptor beta chains came from one sample sequenced in a study of T cells in women clearing cervical HPV infection. Profiled with immunoSEQ multiplex PCR; TCRdb holds only in-frame clones, not every one. The sample holds 20,000 to 25,000 clones. Sequencing was done on a sample of blood buffy coat. The receptor set was obtained from a woman aged 18 to 75 with a cervical HPV16 infection that either progressed to CIN3+ or cleared (not recorded which).

The CDR3 DNA, read in part, is TGCGCCAGCAGCTTGGACGGGACAGGGGACGGTTATGGC. Protein product: CASSLDGTGDGYG. The whole CDR3 sequence reads CASSLDGTGDGYGYTF. The chain is built from TRBV5-1 and TRBJ1-2; TRBD1 matches 10 bases. The read terminates 3 residues ahead of where the CDR3 ends, so the germline J gene completes it. Trimming cost V 0 bases and J 5 bases; bases outside gene matches: 7. CDR3 length equals 16 residues. From germline, CDR1 is SGHRS and CDR2 YFSETQ.

On this clone itself: From the germline J gene comes the end of the CDR3, since the read stops 3 residues before it. This chain joins TRBV7-9 and TRBJ2-5, with 7 bases lining up with TRBD1. V lost 5 bases to trimming and J lost 5 bases; unmatched junction nucleotides: 11. Germline CDR1 is SEHNR and CDR2 is FQNEAQ (reference sequence). CDR3 length equals 15 residues. CDR3 DNA (partial): TGTGCCAGCAGCCTCCACCGGACAGGTCGGGAGACC. Encoded protein: CASSLHRTGRET. The entire CDR3 protein is CASSLHRTGRETQYF.

Note on this clone: The DNA ends 3 residues before the CDR3 does, and the rest of the CDR3 is filled in from the germline J gene. The chain links TRBV7-6 to TRBJ2-1; 7 nucleotides align to TRBD2. In germline, CDR1 is SGHVS, CDR2 FNYEAQ. The CDR3 runs 15 residues. Trimming at V came to 3 bases and at J to 7 bases, leaving 9 bases not matched to a gene. The sequenced part of the CDR3 DNA is TGTGCCAGCAGCTTCAGACGGCCGCGGGGGAATGAG. Translation gives CASSFRRPRGNE. The whole CDR3 region reads CASSFRRPRGNEQFF. The full variable domain, with the rest looked up from reference TRBV7-6 and TRBJ2-1, is GAGVSQSPRYKVTKRGQDVALRCDPISGHVSLYWYRQALGQGPEFLTYFNYEAQQDKSGLPNDRFSAERPEGSISTLTIQRTEQRDSAMYRCASSFRRPRGNEQFFGPGTRLTVL.

Note on this clone: The read ends 3 residues early relative to the CDR3; the germline J gene fills the gap. The V and J genes are TRBV7-9 and TRBJ1-2, with no clear D. CDR3 length equals 12 residues. Looked up from germline, CDR1 is SEHNR and CDR2 is FQNEAQ (reference sequence). This chain's CDR3 is CASRYHTDTYTF. The DNA read from the CDR3 is TGTGCCAGCAGGTATCATACAGATACC.

About this clone itself: The CDR3 goes on 3 residues after the read ends, and that part is filled in from the germline J gene. V is TRBV5-1 and J is TRBJ2-2, with D possibly TRBD1 on 6 matching bases. Trimming shortened V by 1 base and J by 0 bases, and 7 bases separated the two germline ends. The germline CDR1 and CDR2 sequences are SGHRS and YFSETQ. CDR3 length equals 15 residues. The sequenced CDR3 bases are TGCGCCAGCAGCTTGCAGGGGTCGAACACCGGGGAG. This gives the protein CASSLQGSNTGE. The entire CDR3 sequence reads CASSLQGSNTGELFF.

A remark on this clone: The CDR3 end falls 3 residues outside the read, so it is completed with the germline J gene. The V and J genes are TRBV5-1 and TRBJ1-6, with 8 bases aligning to TRBD1. Germline CDR1 SGHRS, CDR2 YFSETQ. After removal of 4 bases from V and 8 bases from J, the junction contained 11 bases not matched to a gene. The CDR3 runs to 16 residues. The CDR3 here is CASSPKYGQGDSPLHF. The DNA read from the CDR3 is TGCGCCAGCAGCCCCAAGTACGGACAGGGCGATTCACCC.

This clone is labeled medium-sized based on frequency. Coverage ceases 3 residues before the CDR3 finishes, and the germline J gene fills in the end. The gene calls are TRBV19 and TRBJ2-1, with 10 bases aligning to TRBD2. CDR3 length: 15 residues. V lost 4 bases, J lost 6 bases, and 6 bases stayed unmatched. Germline values: CDR1 LNHDA, CDR2 SQIVND (reference sequence). The CDR3 sequence: CASSKTSGIGNEQFF. The sequenced part of the CDR3 DNA is TGTGCCAGTAGTAAAACTAGCGGGATAGGCAATGAG.

To note about this clone: The sequenced fragment ends 3 residues before the CDR3 boundary, so the rest is inferred from the germline J gene. The V gene is TRBV2, the J gene TRBJ2-6, with a tentative D call TRBD1 (5 bases). The CDR3 consists of 12 residues. The ends were cut back, 7 bases at V and 4 bases at J, with 5 bases in the middle. CDR1 is SNHLY and CDR2 is FYNNEI in the germline V gene. The CDR3 region is CASKGGANVLTF. Incomplete CDR3 DNA: TGTGCCAGCAAGGGGGGGGCCAACGTC.

A note on this clone: The missing CDR3 end, 3 residues past where the read stops, is filled in from the germline J gene. The chain is built from TRBV6-1 and TRBJ1-2, with 7 nucleotides matching TRBD1. This CDR3 has 14 amino acids. Per the germline V gene, CDR1 is MNHNS and CDR2 is SASEGT. V trimming: 3 bases; J trimming: 1 base; junction bases outside the gene matches: 2. The CDR3 here is CASSDNRGNYGYTF. The sequenced CDR3 bases are TGTGCCAGCAGTGATAACAGGGGTAACTATGGC.

Concerning this clone: The read is 3 residues too short to cover the CDR3 end, so that end is filled in from the germline J gene. V is TRBV19 and J is TRBJ2-7; 11 bases match TRBD1. CDR1 and CDR2 from the germline V gene are LNHDA and SQIVND (reference sequence). The CDR3 is 14 amino acids. Trimming at V came to 5 bases and at J to 2 bases, leaving 2 bases not matched to a gene. Partial CDR3 DNA: TGTGCCAGTAGTGGGACAGGGGGTACCTACGAG. This gives the protein CASSGTGGTYE. Given in full, the CDR3 is CASSGTGGTYEQYF.

As to this clone: Read coverage stops 3 residues before the CDR3 terminus; the germline J gene supplies the remainder. The chain has TRBV4-1 and TRBJ2-3, with D maybe TRBD2 (6 bases). The germline CDR1 and CDR2 sequences are MGHRA and YSYEKL. V was trimmed by 3 bases and J by 5 bases, leaving 6 bases between them. The length of the CDR3 is 12 residues. The CDR3 loop is CASSQTRDTQYF. The part of the CDR3 DNA that was read is TGCGCCAGCAGCCAGACTAGAGATACG.

Turning to this clone: The DNA ends 3 residues before the CDR3 does, and the rest of the CDR3 is filled in from the germline J gene. The rearrangement uses TRBV20-1 and TRBJ2-2; tentatively, D is TRBD2 (5 bases). This CDR3 has 15 amino acids. Trimming removed 1 base from V and 3 bases from J, with 12 bases in between. CDR1 is DFQATT, CDR2 SNEGSKA, per germline (reference sequence). CDR3 protein: CSARGRRVDTGELFF. The CDR3 DNA, read in part, is TGCAGTGCTAGAGGACGGCGGGTAGACACCGGGGAG.

A word on this clone: Read data end 3 residues before the CDR3 end; the end is taken from the germline J gene. The V and J genes are TRBV20-1 and TRBJ2-3; D perhaps matches TRBD1 (5 bases). The V gene's germline CDR1 is DFQATT and CDR2 SNEGSKA (reference sequence). The CDR3 contains 15 residues. Trimming took 1 base from V and 0 from J, leaving 11 bases between them. Partial CDR3 DNA: TGCAGTGCTAGAGGTGGGGCGATTAGCACAGATACG. Encoded protein: CSARGGAISTDT. The entire CDR3 reads CSARGGAISTDTQYF.

Concerning this clone itself: The read is 3 residues too short to cover the CDR3 end, so that end is filled in from the germline J gene. V usage is TRBV29-1 and J usage is TRBJ1-1; 9 bases align to TRBD1. Trimming cost V 5 bases and J 6 bases; bases outside gene matches: 10. In germline, CDR1 is SQVTM, CDR2 ANQGSEA. The CDR3 totals 14 residues. CDR3 DNA, as far as it was read: TGCAGCGTTAACAGGGGGCTGTATAGCGCTGAA. Its protein is CSVNRGLYSAE. The whole CDR3 protein reads CSVNRGLYSAEAFF.

A word on this clone: Read sequence stops 3 residues before the CDR3 end, and the germline J gene provides the missing end. The chain links TRBV20-1 to TRBJ2-5, with TRBD2 identical over 12 bases. The J segment lost 2 bases and the V segment lost 6 bases, leaving 7 bases of the junction unmatched. Germline assignment: CDR1 DFQATT and CDR2 SNEGSKA (reference sequence). This CDR3 is built from 15 residues. The covered CDR3 bases are TGCAGTGCCCTGACTAGCGGGGGAACTCAAGAGACC. This codes for CSALTSGGTQET. The entire CDR3 protein reads CSALTSGGTQETQYF.

As regards this clone: The read ends 3 residues early relative to the CDR3; the germline J gene fills the gap. V gene TRBV19 combines with J gene TRBJ1-1, with D maybe TRBD1 (6 bases). V lost 3 bases and J lost 4, with 9 bases in between. CDR1 is LNHDA and CDR2 is SQIVND in the germline V gene (reference sequence). This CDR3 is 13 amino acids long. The part of the CDR3 DNA that was read is TGTGCCAGTAGTATCACAGGGACCACTGAA. This translates into CASSITGTTE. The complete CDR3 sequence is CASSITGTTEAFF.

The CDR3 DNA, read in part, is TGTGCCAGCAGCGTCAGTAGCGGGGGCTCTGGAGATACG. It yields the protein CASSVSSGGSGDT. The complete CDR3 reads CASSVSSGGSGDTQYF. The chain recombines TRBV7-3 with TRBJ2-3, with TRBD2 matching 9 bases. The read is 3 residues too short to cover the CDR3 end, so that end is filled in from the germline J gene. With 5 bases clipped from V and 5 bases from J, the junction kept 11 bases outside the gene matches. The germline CDR1 and CDR2 sequences are SGHTA and FQGTGA. The CDR3 is 16 amino acids. The full variable domain, completed using reference TRBV7-3 and TRBJ2-3, is GAGVSQTPSNKVTEKGKYVELRCDPISGHTALYWYRQSLGQGPEFLIYFQGTGAADDSGLPNDRFFAVRPEGSVSTLKIQRTERGDSAVYLCASSVSSGGSGDTQYFGPGTRLTVL.

CDR3 sequence reads: CASSLNSGSSYNEQFF. CDR3 DNA, as far as it was read: TGCGCCAGCAGCTTGAATAGCGGGAGCTCCTACAATGAG. V gene TRBV5-1 combines with J gene TRBJ2-1, with 9 bases lining up with TRBD2. Read data end 3 residues before the CDR3 end; the end is taken from the germline J gene. The germline CDR1 and CDR2 sequences are SGHRS and YFSETQ. With V trimmed by 1 base and J by 0 bases, 2 bases remained unmatched. The length of the CDR3 is 16 residues.

About this clone: The read gets to within 3 residues of the CDR3 end, and the germline J gene fills in the rest. The chain joins TRBV19 to TRBJ2-7; D is possibly TRBD2 (6 bases). V was shortened by 5 bases and J by 2 bases, with 13 bases between the two germline ends. Germline CDR1 reads LNHDA; CDR2 reads SQIVND (reference sequence). The CDR3 totals 14 residues. The CDR3 bases that were read are TGTGCCAGTAGTCTCGGGACTGTCACCTACGAG. Its translation: CASSLGTVTYE. In full, the CDR3 is CASSLGTVTYEQYF.

Remarks on this clone: The read ends 3 residues before the CDR3 terminus; that terminus is restored from the germline J gene. The chain carries TRBV7-9 and TRBJ2-5; D is perhaps TRBD2 (5 bases). Germline V gene data show CDR1 as SEHNR and CDR2 as FQNEAQ (reference sequence). Trimming removed 5 bases from V and 5 bases from J, with 9 bases in between. The CDR3 runs to 12 residues. CDR3 DNA, as far as it was read: TGTGCCAGCAGCCGAGGGTTGGAGACC. Translated: CASSRGLET. The CDR3 in its entirety is CASSRGLETQYF.

Worth noting for this clone: The CDR3 end falls 3 residues outside the read, so it is completed with the germline J gene. V gene TRBV19 combines with J gene TRBJ2-2; 7 bases line up with TRBD1. Trimming at V came to 5 bases and at J to 0 bases, leaving 6 bases not matched to a gene. CDR1 and CDR2 (germline): LNHDA, SQIVND (reference sequence). There are 16 residues in the CDR3. The part of the CDR3 DNA that was read is TGTGCCAGTAGTCCTCGGACAGGAACGAACACCGGGGAG. This gives the protein CASSPRTGTNTGE. In full, the CDR3 reads CASSPRTGTNTGELFF.